The entry below gives a single T cell receptor (beta chain) sequence along with its context. Its target is unknown. The data were taken from a study of cytomegalovirus exposure and HLA in healthy donors. V was shortened by 1 base and J by 4 bases, with 10 bases between the two germline ends. The CDR3 is 14 amino acids. The germline V gene has CDR1 SGHVS and CDR2 FNYEAQ. PCR employed 60 Vbeta and 13 Jbeta primers. Sequenced by immunoSEQ multiplex PCR; TCRdb stores in-frame clones only, minus some. The sample has about 160,000 clones; about 72% are singletons. The study's findings and limits: Several V segments, TRBV6-2 and TRBV6-3 among them, could not be told apart and were dropped. High specificity and sensitivity for cytomegalovirus status were reported for the classifier. Apparent HLA restriction characterized most CMV-associated TCR beta chains in a later analysis.

Specimen: PBMCs. This TCR was recovered from a male donor in good health and CMV-seronegative. The chain recombines TRBV7-6 with TRBJ1-1; D perhaps matches TRBD1 (6 bases). The CDR3 coding sequence is TGTGCCAGCAGCTTAGAAGGGGGAATCACTGAAGCTTTCTTT. This gives the protein CASSLEGGITEAFF.